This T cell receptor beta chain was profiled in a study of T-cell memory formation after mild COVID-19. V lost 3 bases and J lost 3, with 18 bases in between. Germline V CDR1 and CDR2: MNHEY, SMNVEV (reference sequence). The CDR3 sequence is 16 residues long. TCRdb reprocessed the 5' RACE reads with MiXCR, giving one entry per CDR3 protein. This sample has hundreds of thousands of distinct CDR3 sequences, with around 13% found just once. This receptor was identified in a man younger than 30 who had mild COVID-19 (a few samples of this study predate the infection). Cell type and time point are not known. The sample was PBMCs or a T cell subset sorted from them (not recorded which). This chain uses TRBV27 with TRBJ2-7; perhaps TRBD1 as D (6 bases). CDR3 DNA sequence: TGTGCCAGCAGTTTGCCAAGCAGGGGCTCCCTCTACGAGCAGTACGTC. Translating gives CASSLPSRGSLYEQYV.